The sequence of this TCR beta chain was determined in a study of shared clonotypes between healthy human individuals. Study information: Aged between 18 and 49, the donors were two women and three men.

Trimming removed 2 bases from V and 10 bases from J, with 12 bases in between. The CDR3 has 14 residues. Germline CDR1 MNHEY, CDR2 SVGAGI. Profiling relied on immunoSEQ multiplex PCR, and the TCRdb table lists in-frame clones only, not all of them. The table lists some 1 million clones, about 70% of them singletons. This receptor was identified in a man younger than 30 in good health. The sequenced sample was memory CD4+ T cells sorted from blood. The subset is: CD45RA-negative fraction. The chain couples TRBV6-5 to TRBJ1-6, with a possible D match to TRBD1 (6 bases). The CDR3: CASSYGGVQSPLHF. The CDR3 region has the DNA TGTGCCAGCAGTTACGGGGGCGTGCAATCACCCCTCCACTTT.